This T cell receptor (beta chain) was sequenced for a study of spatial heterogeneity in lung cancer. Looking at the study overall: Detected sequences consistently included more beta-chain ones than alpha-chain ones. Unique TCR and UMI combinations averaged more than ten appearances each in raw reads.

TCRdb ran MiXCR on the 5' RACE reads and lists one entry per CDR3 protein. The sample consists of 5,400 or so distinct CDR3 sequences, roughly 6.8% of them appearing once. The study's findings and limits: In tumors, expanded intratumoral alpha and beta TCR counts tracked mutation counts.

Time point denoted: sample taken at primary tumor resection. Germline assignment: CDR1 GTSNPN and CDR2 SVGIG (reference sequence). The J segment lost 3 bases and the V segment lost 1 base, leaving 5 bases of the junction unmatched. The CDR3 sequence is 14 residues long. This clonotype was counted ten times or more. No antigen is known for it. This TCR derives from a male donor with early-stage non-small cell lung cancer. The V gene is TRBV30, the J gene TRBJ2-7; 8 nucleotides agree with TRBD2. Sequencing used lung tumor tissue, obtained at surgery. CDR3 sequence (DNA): TGTGCCTGGAGTGCGGCCAGCGGGAGCTACGAGCAGTACTTC. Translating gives CAWSAASGSYEQYF.